This paragraph covers one T cell receptor (beta chain) sequence. These data originate in a study of CD8 T cells in Susac syndrome. RNA amounts of roughly 0.45 to 1 ug underwent reverse transcription with random hexamers. Amplification of TCR beta CDR3 used immunoSEQ multiplex PCR across 54 Vbeta and 13 Jbeta. TCRdb re-derived calls from the immunoSEQ multiplex PCR reads in MiXCR, one entry per CDR3 protein. Of fewer than 85,000 distinct CDR3 sequences in the sample, less than 95% were seen once. The sample was CD8+ T cells from PBMCs. The receptor's source is a human donor with multiple sclerosis.

The CDR3 DNA follows: TGTGCCAGCACCGAGCTTATAGGTAGCGGAGCTTTCAATGAGCAGTTCTTC. Its protein is CASTELIGSGAFNEQFF. The chain carries TRBV7-6 and TRBJ2-1; TRBD2 might be the D (6 bases). V shed 7 bases and J shed 6 bases, with 25 bases lying between them. The CDR3 is made up of 17 amino acids. CDR1 and CDR2 (germline): SGHVS, FNYEAQ. The full variable domain, completed using reference TRBV7-6 and TRBJ2-1, is GAGVSQSPRYKVTKRGQDVALRCDPISGHVSLYWYRQALGQGPEFLTYFNYEAQQDKSGLPNDRFSAERPEGSISTLTIQRTEQRDSAMYRCASTELIGSGAFNEQFFGPGTRLTVL.